The T cell receptor (beta chain) under discussion was sequenced for a study of T cell repertoires in cytomegalovirus infection. Study overall: Evidence of both CMV infection and a matching HLA type came from public TCR beta signatures. Findings and caveats of the study: Dominating the ex vivo response were TCR beta clonotypes that were CMV-specific and HLA-C-restricted. Cumulative frequency (of public TCR beta family members) identified carriers of CMV plus the relevant HLA.

The CDR3 contains 14 residues. Germline V gene sequence: CDR1 SGHAT, CDR2 FQNNGV. V shed 5 bases and J 5 bases; nucleotides not matched to a gene: 6. Using its own MiXCR run on the reads, TCRdb lists one record per CDR3 protein. Of about 530,000 distinct CDR3 sequences in the sample, around 27% are singletons; the top ten hold roughly an eighth. This clonotype was seen a few times. Antigen specificity is unknown. The sequenced sample consisted of PBMCs. This sequence joins TRBV11-2 and TRBJ1-2; 9 nucleotides match TRBD1. The sequence came from a human donor in good health (CMV status not recorded). Some clones in this sample may be carry-over from other donors' samples. The chain's CDR3 is CASSERQGGYGYTF. The DNA of the CDR3 is TGTGCCAGCAGCGAACGACAGGGGGGATATGGCTACACCTTC.